The next 17 T cell receptor beta chains were all read from a single sample in a study of OX40 agonist ivuxolimab in advanced cancers. Data came from immunoSEQ multiplex PCR; TCRdb stores just in-frame clones and leaves some out. The sample records 65,000 to 100,000 clones, under 90% being singletons. Sequenced material: CD4+ or CD8+ T cells sorted from blood, taken in a trial of the OX40 agonist ivuxolimab. The receptors were gathered from an adult with an advanced solid tumor such as melanoma, head and neck, liver or kidney cancer.

The J gene is TRBJ1-1, the V gene TRBV18; D gene unclear. CDR3 length: 16 residues. Trimming removed 7 bases from V and 0 bases from J, with 18 bases in between. Looked up from germline, CDR1 is KGHSH and CDR2 is LQKENI. CDR3 residues: CASYSMASAMNTEAFF. As DNA, the CDR3 is TGTGCCAGCTACTCGATGGCCTCGGCCATGAACACTGAAGCTTTCTTT. Full variable domain (outside the CDR3, taken from reference TRBV18 and TRBJ1-1): NAGVMQNPRHLVRRRGQEARLRCSPMKGHSHVYWYRQLPEEGLKFMVYLQKENIIDESGMPKERFSAEFPKEGPSILRIQQVVRGDSAAYFCASYSMASAMNTEAFFGQGTRLTVV.

The V call is TRBV9, the J call TRBJ2-1; 8 bases are a match to TRBD1. V shed 4 bases and J 4 bases; nucleotides not matched to a gene: 7. Germline CDR1 and CDR2: SGDLS and YYNGEE. CDR3 length: 15 residues. As DNA, the CDR3 is TGTGCCAGCAGCCCAGGGGGCGGGGCTTACAATGAGCAGTTCTTC. Translation gives CASSPGGGAYNEQFF. The variable domain in full, with the rest retrieved from reference TRBV9 and TRBJ2-1, is DSGVTQTPKHLITATGQRVTLRCSPRSGDLSVYWYQQSLDQGLQFLIQYYNGEERAKGNILERFSAQQFPDLHSELNLSSLELGDSALYFCASSPGGGAYNEQFFGPGTRLTVL.

CDR3 sequence (DNA): TGTGCCATCAGAGCCATACAAACAGGGGGGTACGAGCAGTACTTC. It is translated as CAIRAIQTGGYEQYF. This sequence joins TRBV10-3 and TRBJ2-7; TRBD1 matches 8 bases. Germline V gene data show CDR1 as ENHRY and CDR2 as SYGVKD. The CDR3 sequence is 15 residues long. The V gene end was trimmed by 6 bases and the J gene end by 4 bases; junction bases not matched to a gene: 11.

The gene calls are TRBV11-2 and TRBJ1-2, with a tentative D call TRBD1 (5 bases). V shed 1 base and J shed 4 bases, with 13 bases lying between them. The CDR3 loop spans 15 amino acids. The germline CDR1 and CDR2 sequences are SGHAT and FQNNGV. Here the CDR3 DNA reads TGTGCCAGCAGCTTAGGACCGGGGCAAGGCTATGGCTACACCTTC. It is translated as CASSLGPGQGYGYTF. Filled out from reference TRBV11-2 and TRBJ1-2, the complete variable domain reads EAGVAQSPRYKIIEKRQSVAFWCNPISGHATLYWYQQILGQGPKLLIQFQNNGVVDDSQLPKDRFSAERLKGVDSTLKIQPAKLEDSAVYLCASSLGPGQGYGYTFGSGTRLTVV.

The gene calls are TRBV4-3 and TRBJ1-2; 9 bases agree with TRBD1. Germline V gives CDR1 LGHNA, CDR2 YSLEER. V shed 0 bases, J shed 8 bases, and the junction held 7 bases outside the gene matches. This CDR3 comprises 15 residues. Here the CDR3 reads CASSQEGTGGEGYTF. The CDR3 DNA sequence: TGCGCCAGCAGCCAAGAGGGAACAGGGGGCGAAGGCTACACCTTC.

This chain links TRBV28 with TRBJ2-6; possibly TRBD2 for D (5 bases). V lost 10 bases to trimming and J lost 0 bases, with 10 bases between them. The CDR3 is 14 residues long. Germline loops: CDR1 MDHEN, CDR2 SYDVKM. The CDR3 protein is CAITGSSGANVLTF. The CDR3 coding sequence is TGTGCCATTACTGGGAGCTCTGGGGCCAACGTCCTGACTTTC.

The chain is built from TRBV27 and TRBJ1-2; 10 bases are a match to TRBD1. Germline V gene sequence: CDR1 MNHEY, CDR2 SMNVEV (reference sequence). V shed 0 bases and J 2 bases; nucleotides not matched to a gene: 15. This CDR3 comprises 20 residues. The CDR3 protein is CASSLSVDRDRGRVNYGYTF. The CDR3 nucleotides read TGTGCCAGCAGTTTATCGGTGGACCGGGACAGGGGTCGAGTGAACTATGGCTACACCTTC.

This chain links TRBV18 with TRBJ1-1, with D hard to call. There are 12 residues in the CDR3. Trimming pared 0 bases from V and 11 bases from J, leaving 10 bases between. From germline, CDR1 is KGHSH and CDR2 LQKENI. The CDR3 is CASSPPTAGAFF. CDR3 coding DNA: TGTGCCAGCTCACCACCGACGGCGGGCGCTTTCTTT. Based on the CDR3 plus reference TRBV18 and TRBJ1-1, the full variable domain is NAGVMQNPRHLVRRRGQEARLRCSPMKGHSHVYWYRQLPEEGLKFMVYLQKENIIDESGMPKERFSAEFPKEGPSILRIQQVVRGDSAAYFCASSPPTAGAFFGQGTRLTVV.

This clone was seen more than once but under ten times. CDR3 DNA sequence: TGTGCCAGCAGCTTGAGAACATCGCGGGAGACCCAGTACTTC. It yields the protein CASSLRTSRETQYF. This chain links TRBV5-6 with TRBJ2-5; D unresolved. Germline CDR1 reads SGHDT; CDR2 reads YYEEEE. CDR3 length: 14 amino acids. V was pared by 1 base and J by 5 bases, with 12 bases between.

This chain connects TRBV5-6 to TRBJ2-7; a weak D match, TRBD2 (7 bases). CDR1 and CDR2 from the germline V gene are SGHDT and YYEEEE. Trimming shortened V by 0 bases and J by 4 bases, and 20 bases separated the two germline ends. This CDR3 comprises 17 residues. CDR3 residues: CASSLVTSAQRGYEQYF. For the CDR3, the DNA is TGTGCCAGCAGCTTGGTAACTAGCGCTCAAAGGGGGTACGAGCAGTACTTC.

The chain combines TRBV7-9 with TRBJ1-1; a possible D gene is TRBD1 (5 bases). Germline V gene sequence: CDR1 SEHNR, CDR2 FQNEAQ (reference sequence). The V gene lost 1 base and the J gene lost 2 bases, with 11 bases spanning the gap. The CDR3 runs 15 residues. As DNA, the CDR3 is TGTGCCAGCAGCTTAGTTATAGGGGATAACACTGAAGCTTTCTTT. It encodes CASSLVIGDNTEAFF.

The chain uses TRBV7-2 and TRBJ2-1; D not resolved. In germline, CDR1 is SGHTA, CDR2 FQGNSA. Trimming stripped 4 bases from V and 3 bases from J, with 19 bases between. The CDR3 covers 17 residues. This chain's CDR3 is CASSSNVGGVGYNEQFF. The CDR3 DNA sequence: TGTGCCAGCAGCTCCAACGTGGGTGGGGTAGGCTACAATGAGCAGTTCTTC.

V and J are TRBV27 and TRBJ2-1; 11 nucleotides line up with TRBD2. There are 16 residues in the CDR3. The germline V gene encodes CDR1 MNHEY and CDR2 SMNVEV (reference sequence). V lost 5 bases and J lost 4; bases outside the gene matches: 7. The CDR3 here is CASSSSGLADYNEQFF. The CDR3 coding sequence is TGTGCCAGCAGTAGCTCGGGACTAGCGGATTACAATGAGCAGTTCTTC.

The chain couples TRBV28 to TRBJ1-2; no clear D. V lost 7 bases, J lost 4 bases, and 19 bases lay in between. Germline values: CDR1 MDHEN, CDR2 SYDVKM. This CDR3 has 15 residues. CDR3 sequence: CASTLGDRRIYGYTF. The CDR3 nucleotides read TGTGCCAGCACCTTAGGTGACCGTAGAATCTATGGCTACACCTTC.

The J gene is TRBJ2-7, the V gene TRBV2; D remains ambiguous. CDR3 length equals 12 residues. The germline V and J ends were trimmed by 8 bases and 4 bases, with 12 bases remaining between them. From germline, CDR1 is SNHLY and CDR2 FYNNEI. The CDR3 region is CASVTSLYEQYV. For the CDR3, the DNA is TGTGCCAGCGTTACGTCCCTTTACGAGCAGTACGTC.

The CDR3 nucleotides are TGTGCCAGCAGTTACTCACCGACAGGGGCGGCCTACGAGCAGTACTTC. Encoded protein: CASSYSPTGAAYEQYF. This chain joins TRBV6-5 and TRBJ2-7, with 8 bases matching TRBD1. The V gene's germline CDR1 is MNHEY and CDR2 SVGAGI. The CDR3 is 16 amino acids. The V segment lost 0 bases and the J segment 2 bases; nucleotides outside the gene matches: 6.

The rearrangement links TRBV6-1 to TRBJ2-7; D may be TRBD1 (5 bases). With 6 bases removed from V and 5 bases from J, the gap between germline ends came to 11 bases. Germline loops: CDR1 MNHNS, CDR2 SASEGT. The CDR3 is 12 residues long. CDR3 sequence reads: CASSAGSHEQYV. The CDR3 coding sequence is TGTGCCAGCAGCGCAGGGTCCCACGAGCAGTACGTC.